Below are 8 T cell receptor beta chains sequenced from a single sample in a study of PD-1 blockade in classical Hodgkin lymphoma. TCRdb keeps only in-frame clones here, not all; method: immunoSEQ multiplex PCR. The data contain 50,000 or so clones, almost 90% of them singletons. Time point given: cycle 4 day 1 (C4D1), after 5 to 7 weeks of nivolumab. Each patient relapsed following autologous stem cell transplantation, and prior brentuximab vedotin exposure differed. The sequences come from peripheral blood mononuclear cells (PBMCs), collected before the fourth cycle of nivolumab. These receptors all come from a human donor with classical Hodgkin lymphoma.

The V and J genes are TRBV30 and TRBJ1-2; D is ambiguous. Trimming pared 0 bases from V and 3 bases from J, leaving 11 bases between. The CDR3 covers 14 residues. Germline V lookup: CDR1 GTSNPN, CDR2 SVGIG (reference sequence). CDR3 loop: CAWSVSYTYYGYTF. The DNA of the CDR3 is TGTGCCTGGAGTGTTAGTTACACCTACTATGGCTACACCTTC.

This chain connects TRBV6-5 to TRBJ2-3; 7 bases fit TRBD2. The CDR3 has 13 amino acids. V was pared by 5 bases and J by 6 bases, with 5 bases of the junction left unmatched. In germline, CDR1 is MNHEY, CDR2 SVGAGI. The CDR3 DNA sequence: TGTGCCAGCAGTGAGCGGGACGGGGATACGCAGTATTTT. Translating it yields CASSERDGDTQYF.

The chain has TRBV7-8 and TRBJ1-1, with D possibly being TRBD1 (6 bases). CDR3 length: 14 amino acids. V lost 7 bases to trimming and J lost 3 bases, with 15 bases between them. Looked up from germline, CDR1 is SGHVS and CDR2 is FQNEAQ. The CDR3 here is CASTKGGIDTEAFF. The CDR3 DNA follows: TGTGCCAGCACCAAGGGGGGGATTGACACTGAAGCTTTCTTT.

The V call is TRBV7-9, the J call TRBJ2-1, with D perhaps TRBD1 or TRBD2 (6 bases each). Trimming pared 6 bases from V and 0 bases from J, leaving 12 bases between. Germline CDR1 reads SEHNR; CDR2 reads FQNEAQ (reference sequence). This CDR3 contains 15 residues. The CDR3 loop reads CASSQGTASYNEQFF. Here the CDR3 DNA reads TGTGCCAGCAGTCAGGGGACTGCCTCCTACAATGAGCAGTTCTTC.

This sequence joins TRBV11-2 and TRBJ2-7; 7 bases line up with TRBD1. Germline V gene data show CDR1 as SGHAT and CDR2 as FQNNGV. V lost 4 bases and J lost 7; bases outside the gene matches: 25. There are 19 residues in the CDR3. For the CDR3, the DNA is TGTGCCAGCAGCTACCTCCGGGACAGTACGTTCGTGGGTTATGATGAGCAGTACTTC. The encoded protein is CASSYLRDSTFVGYDEQYF.

V and J are TRBV20-1 and TRBJ1-2; D is ambiguous. CDR1 and CDR2 from the germline V gene are DFQATT and SNEGSKA (reference sequence). The CDR3 sequence is 11 residues long. Trimming pared 6 bases from V and 6 bases from J, leaving 11 bases between. CDR3 bases: TGCAGTGCAAGCCGACAAGATGGCTACACCTTC. It translates to CSASRQDGYTF.

The chain joins TRBV5-6 to TRBJ2-5; 8 nucleotides match TRBD1. Germline V gene data show CDR1 as SGHDT and CDR2 as YYEEEE. Unmatched junction bases numbered 12, after V lost 4 bases and J lost 7 bases. The CDR3 contains 15 residues. This CDR3 is CASSPNRGRIGTQYF. As DNA, the CDR3 is TGTGCCAGCAGCCCGAACAGGGGGAGGATAGGGACCCAGTACTTC.

The V gene is TRBV5-1, the J gene TRBJ2-1, with 10 bases identical to TRBD2. This CDR3 spans 15 amino acids. Germline V gene sequence: CDR1 SGHRS, CDR2 YFSETQ. V lost 0 bases, J lost 8 bases, and 5 bases stayed unmatched. In nucleotides, the CDR3 is TGCGCCAGCAGCTTGGCAGCGGGAGGGCTCTATGAGCAGTTCTTC. It encodes CASSLAAGGLYEQFF.